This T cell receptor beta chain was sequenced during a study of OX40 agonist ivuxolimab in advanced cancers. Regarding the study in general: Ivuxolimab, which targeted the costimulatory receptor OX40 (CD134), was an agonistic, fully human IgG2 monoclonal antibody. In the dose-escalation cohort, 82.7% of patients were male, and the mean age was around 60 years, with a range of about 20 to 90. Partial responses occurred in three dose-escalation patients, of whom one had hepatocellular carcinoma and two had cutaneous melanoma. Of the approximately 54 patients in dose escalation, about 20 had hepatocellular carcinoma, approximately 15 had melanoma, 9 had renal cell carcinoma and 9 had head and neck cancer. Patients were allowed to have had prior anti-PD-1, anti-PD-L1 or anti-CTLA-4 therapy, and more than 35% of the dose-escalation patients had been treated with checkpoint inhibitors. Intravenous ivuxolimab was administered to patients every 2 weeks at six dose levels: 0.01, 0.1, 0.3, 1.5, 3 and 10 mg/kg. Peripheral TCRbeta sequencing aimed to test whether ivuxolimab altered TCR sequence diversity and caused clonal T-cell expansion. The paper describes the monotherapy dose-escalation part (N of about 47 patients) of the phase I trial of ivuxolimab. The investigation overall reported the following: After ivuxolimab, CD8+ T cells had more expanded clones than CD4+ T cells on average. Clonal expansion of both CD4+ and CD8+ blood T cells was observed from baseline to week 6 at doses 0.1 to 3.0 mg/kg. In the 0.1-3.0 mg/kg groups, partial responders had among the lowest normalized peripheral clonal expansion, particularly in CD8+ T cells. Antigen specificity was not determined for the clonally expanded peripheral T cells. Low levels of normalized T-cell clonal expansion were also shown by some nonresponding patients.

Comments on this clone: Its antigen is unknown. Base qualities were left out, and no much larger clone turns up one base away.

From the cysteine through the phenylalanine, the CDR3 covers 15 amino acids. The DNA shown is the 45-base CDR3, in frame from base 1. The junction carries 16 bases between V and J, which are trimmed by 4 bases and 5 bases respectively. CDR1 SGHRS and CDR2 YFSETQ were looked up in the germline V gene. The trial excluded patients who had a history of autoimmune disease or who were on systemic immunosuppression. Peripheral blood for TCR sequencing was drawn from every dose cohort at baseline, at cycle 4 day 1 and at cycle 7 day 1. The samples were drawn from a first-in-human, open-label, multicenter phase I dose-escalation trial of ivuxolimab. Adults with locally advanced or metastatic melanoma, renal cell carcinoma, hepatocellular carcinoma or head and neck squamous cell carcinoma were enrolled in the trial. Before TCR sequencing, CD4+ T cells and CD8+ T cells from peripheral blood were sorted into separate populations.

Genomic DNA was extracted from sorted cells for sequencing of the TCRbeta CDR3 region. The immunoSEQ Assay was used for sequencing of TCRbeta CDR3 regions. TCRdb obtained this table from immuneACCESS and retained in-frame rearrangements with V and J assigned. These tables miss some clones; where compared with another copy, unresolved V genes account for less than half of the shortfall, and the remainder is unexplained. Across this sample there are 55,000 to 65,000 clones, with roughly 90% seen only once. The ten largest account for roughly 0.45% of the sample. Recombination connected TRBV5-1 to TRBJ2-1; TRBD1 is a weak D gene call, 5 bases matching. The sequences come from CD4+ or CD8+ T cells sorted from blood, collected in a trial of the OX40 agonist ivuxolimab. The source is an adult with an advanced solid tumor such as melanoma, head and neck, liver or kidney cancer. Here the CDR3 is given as CASSPTPGYDNEQFF. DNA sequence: TGCGCCAGCAGCCCTACCCCAGGGTATGACAATGAGCAGTTCTTC.